This entry lists 21 T cell receptor beta chains sequenced from one sample in a study of Graves' ophthalmopathy and Graves' hyperthyroidism. From RNA, the CDR3 regions of TCR beta chains were amplified and sequenced. The library came from an HTBI-primed first-round RT-PCR and a second-round multiplex PCR. TCRdb processed the multiplex PCR reads anew with MiXCR; each CDR3 protein has one entry. The data contain 660,000 or so distinct CDR3 sequences, more than 40% of them singletons. The source material was peripheral blood. The receptors come from an adult man with Graves' ophthalmopathy.

This clonotype has more than one count but fewer than ten. The chain carries TRBV6-5 and TRBJ1-3; no firm D call. There are 15 residues in the CDR3. Trimming took 0 bases from V and 0 from J, leaving 6 bases between them. The germline CDR1 and CDR2 sequences are MNHEY and SVGAGI. For the CDR3, the DNA is TGTGCCAGCAGTTACTCTTCCCACTCTGGAAACACCATATATTTT. Protein sequence: CASSYSSHSGNTIYF.

With regard to this clonotype: Without the conserved terminal phenylalanine or tryptophan, this CDR3 likely stems from a read error. The chain recombines TRBV25-1 with TRBJ1-1; D is perhaps TRBD1 (5 bases). The V end lost 6 bases, the J end lost 3 bases, and 11 bases lay between the germline ends. Germline-derived CDR1 and CDR2 are MGHDK and SYGVNS. CDR3 size: 13 residues. The CDR3 sequence is CASSSRGDTEAFS. DNA of the CDR3: TGTGCCAGCAGCTCTCGGGGGGACACTGAAGCTTTCTCT.

V gene TRBV6-1 combines with J gene TRBJ1-1; D gene unclear. The V gene's germline CDR1 is MNHNS and CDR2 SASEGT. CDR3 size: 16 residues. V was trimmed by 4 bases and J by 3 bases, leaving 18 bases between them. This chain's CDR3 is CASSVYRAGMYTEAFF. DNA for the CDR3: TGTGCCAGCAGTGTTTATAGGGCCGGTATGTACACTGAAGCTTTCTTT.

The chain is built from TRBV4-1 and TRBJ2-7, with D possibly TRBD2 on 6 matching bases. This CDR3 is built from 16 residues. Germline CDR1 and CDR2: MGHRA and YSYEKL. V lost 0 bases to trimming and J lost 5 bases, with 17 bases between them. CDR3 bases: TGCGCCAGCAGCCAAGATTCCGCCGGGAGTTCCCACGAGCAGTACTTC. Protein: CASSQDSAGSSHEQYF.

At least ten counts were recorded for this clonotype. This sequence joins TRBV29-1 and TRBJ2-5; D not certain. Germline V gene data show CDR1 as SQVTM and CDR2 as ANQGSEA. This CDR3 contains 13 residues. The ends were cut back, 4 bases at V and 1 base at J, with 10 bases in the middle. The CDR3 sequence: CSVARAGQETQYF. The CDR3 DNA reads TGCAGCGTTGCCCGTGCAGGCCAAGAGACCCAGTACTTC. Supplemented by reference TRBV29-1 and TRBJ2-5, the full variable domain reads SAVISQKPSRDICQRGTSLTIQCQVDSQVTMMFWYRQQPGQSLTLIATANQGSEATYESGFVIDKFPISRPNLTFSTLTVSNMSPEDSSIYLCSVARAGQETQYFGPGTRLLVL.

The chain uses TRBV7-2 and TRBJ2-3; D unclear. V lost 5 bases and J 0 bases, leaving 9 bases between the germline ends. Germline CDR1 and CDR2: SGHTA and FQGNSA. The CDR3 is made up of 14 amino acids. The CDR3 region has the DNA TGTGCCAGCAGCCAAGAGGTCAGCACAGATACGCAGTATTTT. It translates to CASSQEVSTDTQYF.

On this clonotype itself: One end of the junction varies from germline; a read error may be responsible. The J gene is TRBJ1-6, the V gene TRBV12-3 or TRBV12-4, with D unclear. The CDR3 is 14 residues long. Here the CDR3 DNA reads TGTGCCAGCAGGACCGGACGGGAGAATTCACTCCTCCACTTT. Its protein is CASRTGRENSLLHF.

This clonotype was detected ten times or more. The chain recombines TRBV20-1 with TRBJ2-7; a weak D match, TRBD2 (6 bases). The germline CDR1 and CDR2 sequences are DFQATT and SNEGSKA (reference sequence). V was clipped by 1 base and J by 6 bases, with 19 bases between them. The CDR3 loop spans 15 amino acids. The CDR3 is CSARAQAGPAGEQYF. DNA for the CDR3: TGCAGTGCTAGAGCGCAGGCAGGTCCAGCGGGCGAGCAGTACTTC.

Remarks on this clonotype: This may come from a read error, since a much larger clone is one base off. The genes are TRBV19 and TRBJ2-7; D not certain. The CDR3 sequence is 9 residues long. Germline V gives CDR1 LNHDA, CDR2 SQIVND (reference sequence). V was pared by 6 bases and J by 7 bases, with 4 bases between. For the CDR3, the DNA is TGTGCCAGTAGCCCGGAGCAGTACTTC. It encodes CASSPEQYF.

Details on this clonotype: This could be a read error, since a much larger clone is one nucleotide away. As the CDR3 is not closed by the conserved phenylalanine or tryptophan, this likely results from a read error. This chain connects TRBV5-4 to TRBJ2-6, with D unclear. The CDR3 sequence is 17 residues long. V dropped 0 bases and J dropped 0 bases, with 10 bases sitting between them. In germline, CDR1 is SGHNT, CDR2 YYREEE (reference sequence). Written as DNA, the CDR3 is TGTGCCAGCAGCTTGGCTAGGGCAATCTCTGGGGCCAACGTCCTGACTTCC. Protein product: CASSLARAISGANVLTS.

With regard to this clonotype: A much larger clone differs from this one at a single base, so this may be a read error. Given the absence of the conserved phenylalanine or tryptophan at the CDR3 end, a read error is likely. The V and J genes are TRBV6-1 and TRBJ1-1; maybe TRBD1 (6 bases). CDR1 and CDR2 from the germline V gene are MNHNS and SASEGT. There are 14 residues in the CDR3. The ends were cut back, 8 bases at V and 0 bases at J, with 13 bases in the middle. The CDR3 DNA reads TGTGCCAGCGACTCAGGGGCCCTGAACACTGAAGCTTTCTCT. Translated: CASDSGALNTEAFS.

This clonotype was seen repeatedly, ten times or more. V gene TRBV20-1 combines with J gene TRBJ1-2, with no clear D. CDR3 size: 13 residues. Trimming left V 0 bases short and J 5 bases short, with 10 bases between. Germline CDR1 and CDR2: DFQATT and SNEGSKA (reference sequence). The DNA of the CDR3 is TGCAGTGCTAGAGATCCGGCGAATTATGGCTACACCTTC. Translation: CSARDPANYGYTF.

As regards this clonotype: At one of its ends the junction is not consistent with the germline gene, which may arise from a read error. The chain joins TRBV6-5 to TRBJ1-4; the D gene is possibly TRBD1 (5 bases). The germline CDR1 and CDR2 sequences are MNHEY and SVGAGI. The CDR3 sequence is 19 residues long. CDR3 in DNA: TGTGCCATCAGTGAGTTCCCGGGACTAGCGGGCGCAACTAATGAAAAACTGTTTTTT. Protein: CAISEFPGLAGATNEKLFF.

This clonotype appeared many times. V and J are TRBV5-6 and TRBJ1-4, with TRBD1 matching 7 bases. This CDR3 has 13 residues. The V and J ends lost 7 bases and 7 bases, in that order; junction bases with no gene match: 7. CDR1 is SGHDT and CDR2 is YYEEEE in the germline V gene. This chain's CDR3 is CASRGQAGEKLFF. The CDR3 nucleotides read TGTGCCAGCCGTGGACAGGCTGGTGAAAAACTGTTTTTT.

The chain carries TRBV10-2 and TRBJ1-1, with D possibly being TRBD1 (5 bases). Trimming removed 2 bases at V and 5 bases at J, with 9 bases between. Germline assignment: CDR1 WSHSY and CDR2 SAAADI. CDR3 length: 13 amino acids. The CDR3 nucleotides read TGCGCCAGCAGTGAGGCCAGGGCGACTGAAGCTTTCTTT. Residues: CASSEARATEAFF.

The chain employs TRBV7-2 and TRBJ2-1; perhaps TRBD1 as D (5 bases). The germline CDR1 and CDR2 sequences are SGHTA and FQGNSA. The V end lost 1 base, the J end lost 9 bases, and 10 bases lay between the germline ends. The CDR3 runs to 13 residues. The CDR3 here is CASSLGGRREQFF. The CDR3, as DNA: TGTGCCAGCAGCTTAGGGGGCCGGCGTGAGCAGTTCTTC.

The chain recombines TRBV7-8 with TRBJ2-5; TRBD1 aligns across 7 bases. Trimming took 3 bases from V and 4 from J; bases not matched to a gene: 5. This CDR3 is built from 14 residues. The germline V gene has CDR1 SGHVS and CDR2 FQNEAQ. The CDR3 region has the DNA TGTGCCAGCAGCTTGCAGGGGGACCGAGAGACCCAGTACTTC. Translating it yields CASSLQGDRETQYF. The complete variable domain, with remaining parts taken from reference TRBV7-8 and TRBJ2-5, reads GAGVSQSPRYKVAKRGQDVALRCDPISGHVSLFWYQQALGQGPEFLTYFQNEAQLDKSGLPSDRFFAERPEGSVSTLKIQRTQQEDSAVYLCASSLQGDRETQYFGPGTRLLVL.

The genes are TRBV15 and TRBJ1-2, with D unresolved. The CDR3 is 14 amino acids. Trimming removed 5 bases from V and 0 bases from J, with 10 bases in between. From germline, CDR1 is LNHNV and CDR2 YYDKDF (reference sequence). CDR3 in DNA: TGTGCCACCAGCTTGGAAGGTTCTAACTATGGCTACACCTTC. Its translation: CATSLEGSNYGYTF.

The chain has TRBV2 and TRBJ1-3; 7 positions match TRBD1. This CDR3 comprises 13 residues. Per the germline V gene, CDR1 is SNHLY and CDR2 is FYNNEI. V was clipped by 7 bases and J by 9 bases; unmatched bases: 9. In DNA form, the CDR3 reads TGTGCCAGCACCGAGGGGGCTCGAAGCACCATATATTTT. This sequence encodes CASTEGARSTIYF. Complete variable domain (other parts from reference TRBV2 and TRBJ1-3): EPEVTQTPSHQVTQMGQEVILRCVPISNHLYFYWYRQILGQKVEFLVSFYNNEISEKSEIFDDQFSVERPDGSNFTLKIRSTKLEDSAMYFCASTEGARSTIYFGEGSWLTVV.

This clonotype has just a few counts. The chain joins TRBV5-4 to TRBJ2-3; D gene unclear. The CDR3 extends over 11 amino acids. Per germline, CDR1 SGHNT and CDR2 YYREEE (reference sequence). V lost 4 bases to trimming and J lost 6 bases, with 6 bases between them. DNA for the CDR3: TGTGCCAGCAGCGCTGGGGATACGCAGTATTTT. Translating it yields CASSAGDTQYF. The full variable domain, rest sourced from reference TRBV5-4 and TRBJ2-3, is ETGVTQSPTHLIKTRGQQVTLRCSSQSGHNTVSWYQQALGQGPQFIFQYYREEENGRGNFPPRFSGLQFPNYSSELNVNALELDDSALYLCASSAGDTQYFGPGTRLTVL.

This clonotype was seen at least ten times. The genes are TRBV25-1 and TRBJ2-7, with unresolved D. This CDR3 comprises 11 residues. The germline CDR1 and CDR2 sequences are MGHDK and SYGVNS. Trimming took 5 bases from V and 4 from J, leaving 6 bases between them. CDR3 sequence reads: CASSWEYEQYF. CDR3 DNA sequence: TGTGCCAGCAGTTGGGAATACGAGCAGTACTTC.